A selection of T cell receptor beta chains follows, all from one sample in a study of cytomegalovirus exposure and HLA in healthy donors. Sequencing used immunoSEQ multiplex PCR; TCRdb keeps in-frame clones, though not all of them. In the table there are about 62,000 clones, roughly 77% of which are singletons. Source material: PBMCs. Receptors originate from a woman aged 25-40 years in good health and CMV-seronegative. The CDR3 runs from the conserved cysteine through the conserved F or W. The order of the fields is D gene, J gene, clone size, V gene, CDR3 DNA, CDR3 protein. D genes are given only for firm matches. The listing skips clone size in some rows; elsewhere it reads once, few, many or a size class.

>-|TRBJ1-1|-|TRBV7-6
TGTGCCAGCAGCTTAGCGTTAGGGGTGAACACTGAAGCTTTCTTT
CASSLALGVNTEAFF
>-|TRBJ1-1|few|TRBV28
TGTGCCAGCAGTCCCCAGTGGAACACTGAAGCTTTCTTT
CASSPQWNTEAFF
>TRBD2|TRBJ2-5|once|TRBV7-2
TGTGCCAGCAGCTTAGCTGTTTCTAGCGGGATTTTGGGAGAGACCCAGTACTTC
CASSLAVSSGILGETQYF
>-|TRBJ2-1|-|TRBV14
TGTGCCAGCAGCCATGGACTAAATGATGAGCAGTTCTTC
CASSHGLNDEQFF
>TRBD2|TRBJ2-7|-|TRBV9
TGTGCCAGCAGCGTAGGGGGGAGGACTAGCGGCTCCTACGAGCAGTACTTC
CASSVGGRTSGSYEQYF
>-|TRBJ2-7|-|TRBV13
TGTGCCAGCAGCTCCGTTGACTCGTCGGGTTCCGAGCAGTACTTC
CASSSVDSSGSEQYF
>TRBD2|TRBJ2-2|-|TRBV5-1
TGCGCCAGCGGGACCCAAGCGGGAGGGCTGAACACCGGGGAGCTGTTTTTT
CASGTQAGGLNTGELFF
>-|TRBJ1-1|-|TRBV28
TGTGCCAGCCGCGGTGCCGGGACTGAAGCTTTCTTT
CASRGAGTEAFF
>TRBD2|TRBJ2-2|once|TRBV5-4
TGTGCCAGCAGCTTGGCGGTCGGTAGCGGGAGGCTGCGGACCGGGGAGCTGTTTTTT
CASSLAVGSGRLRTGELFF
>TRBD2|TRBJ2-7|-|TRBV6-6
TGTGCCAGCAGCCCACCCCCTCTAGCGGACATATACGAGCAGTACTTC
CASSPPPLADIYEQYF
>-|TRBJ1-1|-|TRBV29-1
TGCAGCGTTGGAACACAGGCGAACACTGAAGCTTTCTTT
CSVGTQANTEAFF
>-|TRBJ2-3|-|TRBV5-4
TGTGCCAGCAGCACTCAGGCGGGCGCAGATACGCAGTATTTT
CASSTQAGADTQYF
>-|TRBJ1-1|-|TRBV7-2
TGTGCCAGCAGCTCCCTCGGGGGGGACACTGAAGCTTTCTTT
CASSSLGGDTEAFF
>TRBD2|TRBJ2-5|-|TRBV18
TGTGCCAGCTCACCAGGTACCCTAGCGGGAGGGCTGAGACAAGAGACCCAGTACTTC
CASSPGTLAGGLRQETQYF
>-|TRBJ2-3|few|TRBV21-1
TGTGCCAGCACCACGGAGGGGACTAGGGATACGCAGTATTTT
CASTTEGTRDTQYF
>TRBD2|TRBJ2-7|-|TRBV29-1
TGCAGCGTTGCCTTGGGAGGGTCCTACGAGCAGTACTTC
CSVALGGSYEQYF
>-|TRBJ2-5|-|TRBV2
TGTGCCAGCAGTGAAGTTGTGGGGGGAGAAGAGACCCAGTACTTC
CASSEVVGGEETQYF
>TRBD1|TRBJ1-5|-|TRBV25-1
TGTGCCAGCAGTGAAAACAGGGGGCTGACTCAGCCCCAGCATTTT
CASSENRGLTQPQHF
>TRBD1|TRBJ2-1|-|TRBV9
TGTGCCAGCAGCGCCACAGGGGGAGCCTACAATGAGCAGTTCTTC
CASSATGGAYNEQFF
>TRBD2|TRBJ2-2|-|TRBV2
TGTGCCAGCAGTGATGTAGCGGGGAGGTCGAACACCGGGGAGCTGTTTTTT
CASSDVAGRSNTGELFF
>TRBD2|TRBJ2-3|-|TRBV7-9
TGTGCCAGCAGCTCGAGAAGCGGCGGGAGGGCGGATACGCAGTATTTT
CASSSRSGGRADTQYF
>TRBD2|TRBJ2-1|-|TRBV10-3
TGTGCCATCAGCTCCTCCGGGACTAGCGTAGACAATGAGCAGTTCTTC
CAISSSGTSVDNEQFF
>TRBD1|TRBJ2-5|-|TRBV16
TGTGCCAGCAGCCTGACAGGGAGAGGAGAGACCCAGTACTTC
CASSLTGRGETQYF
>-|TRBJ2-5|-|TRBV29-1
TGCAGCGTACTTCCCACTAGCAGGGAGACCCAGTACTTC
CSVLPTSRETQYF
>TRBD1|TRBJ2-2|-|TRBV7-6
TGTGCCAGCAGCCATACAGGGGGAGACACCGGGGAGCTGTTTTTT
CASSHTGGDTGELFF
>-|TRBJ1-5|-|TRBV19
TGTGCCAGTAGTATAGCAGGCCTACGTTTCAATCAGCCCCAGCATTTT
CASSIAGLRFNQPQHF
>-|TRBJ2-1|-|TRBV29-1
TGCAGTGCACTTCGGGGGAGCTCCTACAATGAGCAGTTCTTC
CSALRGSSYNEQFF
>TRBD2|TRBJ2-1|-|TRBV7-3
TGTGCCAGCAGCTTGGATAGCGGGTCCTACAATGAGCAGTTCTTC
CASSLDSGSYNEQFF
>-|TRBJ2-3|-|TRBV9
TGTGCCAGCAGCGTAGTGGGTGGGAGTCTCGATACGCAGTATTTT
CASSVVGGSLDTQYF
>TRBD2|TRBJ2-5|few|TRBV7-9
TGTGCCAGCAACACCGGGACTAGACCACAAGAGACCCAGTACTTC
CASNTGTRPQETQYF
>TRBD2|TRBJ2-7|-|TRBV27
TGTGCCAGCAGTTCCCTAGGACTAGCGGGAGGTCCCCACTCCTACGAGCAGTACTTC
CASSSLGLAGGPHSYEQYF
>TRBD2|TRBJ2-3|-|TRBV19
TGTGCCAGTAGTGGACTAGCGGGAGGGGGGGGGACAGATACGCAGTATTTT
CASSGLAGGGGTDTQYF
>-|TRBJ2-1|-|TRBV5-5
TGTGCCAGCAGCTCGACCGGGACTTACGACAATGAGCAGTTCTTC
CASSSTGTYDNEQFF
>TRBD1|TRBJ1-4|-|TRBV15
TGTGCCACCAGCAGAGCTGTTTCTCTTCGCACAGGGGGAGCAACTAATGAAAAACTGTTTTTT
CATSRAVSLRTGGATNEKLFF